The 3 T cell receptor beta chains below were found in one sample sequenced in a study of blood T cell repertoires in COVID-19. The assay was immunoSEQ multiplex PCR, and TCRdb's table has in-frame clones only and misses some. The profile covers over 35,000 clones, with around nine tenths appearing a single time and roughly 7.4% taken by the ten largest. Input material: peripheral blood. The source of these receptors is a man aged 45 to 65 with acute or convalescent COVID-19.

The gene calls are TRBV7-9 and TRBJ2-7; 9 bases fit TRBD2. CDR3 length: 17 residues. With 4 bases clipped from V and 7 bases from J, the junction kept 17 bases outside the gene matches. Germline V CDR1 and CDR2: SEHNR, FQNEAQ (reference sequence). The CDR3 sequence: CASSSNKRGANPTEQYF. DNA of the CDR3: TGTGCCAGCAGCTCGAACAAGCGGGGGGCTAATCCTACGGAGCAGTACTTC.

This clone has a single count. This chain connects TRBV18 to TRBJ1-1, with D perhaps matching TRBD1 (6 bases). Germline CDR1 KGHSH, CDR2 LQKENI. The V end lost 4 bases, the J end lost 2 bases, and 14 bases lay between the germline ends. The CDR3 runs to 15 residues. The CDR3 DNA reads TGTGCCAGCTCACGTTACAGGGCCCAAAACACTGAAGCTTTCTTT. As protein: CASSRYRAQNTEAFF. Combining the CDR3 with reference TRBV18 and TRBJ1-1 gives the whole variable domain NAGVMQNPRHLVRRRGQEARLRCSPMKGHSHVYWYRQLPEEGLKFMVYLQKENIIDESGMPKERFSAEFPKEGPSILRIQQVVRGDSAAYFCASSRYRAQNTEAFFGQGTRLTVV.

This clone has just one count. The chain has TRBV7-2 and TRBJ1-6; 7 bases map to TRBD1. Germline V lookup: CDR1 SGHTA, CDR2 FQGNSA. V dropped 1 base and J dropped 10; count of bases not matched to a gene: 7. The CDR3 extends over 15 amino acids. CDR3 residues: CASSLEGRDSSPLHF. The CDR3 nucleotides read TGTGCCAGCAGCTTAGAAGGGCGGGACAGCTCACCCCTCCACTTT. Variable domain in full (rest from reference TRBV7-2 and TRBJ1-6): GAGVSQSPSNKVTEKGKDVELRCDPISGHTALYWYRQSLGQGLEFLIYFQGNSAPDKSGLPSDRFSAERTGGSVSTLTIQRTQQEDSAVYLCASSLEGRDSSPLHFGNGTRLTVT.